Following are 4 T cell receptor beta chains from one sample sequenced in a study of CD8+CD57+ T cells in acquired aplastic anemia. Genomic DNA constituted the template upon which TCR beta VDJ and CDR3 profiling was performed. TCRdb reprocessed the reads via MiXCR and lists one record per CDR3 protein. The sample records fewer than 200,000 distinct CDR3 sequences, 50% to 75% being singletons. The sequenced sample was sorted CD4+, CD8+, or CD8+CD57+ T cells (not recorded which) from PBMCs. Receptors were obtained from a human donor in good health.

The chain uses TRBV6-1 and TRBJ2-7, with 7 bases that match TRBD1. With V trimmed by 4 bases and J by 5 bases, 8 bases remained unmatched. Germline CDR1 reads MNHNS; CDR2 reads SASEGT. The CDR3 is made up of 14 amino acids. In DNA form, the CDR3 reads TGTGCCAGCAGTGCGACAGGGCGAGGCAACGAGCAGTACTTC. This codes for CASSATGRGNEQYF.

This clonotype has ten or more counts. The J gene is TRBJ1-5, the V gene TRBV4-1; 7 bases line up with TRBD1. The CDR3 covers 15 residues. J lost 6 bases, V lost 0 bases, and 5 bases had no gene match. CDR1 is MGHRA, CDR2 YSYEKL, per germline. CDR3 in DNA: TGCGCCAGCAGCCAAGAAGGCAGGGGGAGTCAGCCCCAGCATTTT. Encoded protein: CASSQEGRGSQPQHF.

The chain links TRBV5-1 to TRBJ1-1, with TRBD1 matching over 8 bases. V gave up 1 base and J gave up 0 bases; unmatched junction bases: 5. The CDR3 length is 16 residues. Germline values: CDR1 SGHRS, CDR2 YFSETQ. The CDR3 nucleotides are TGCGCCAGCAGCTTGCAGGCAGGGGGCCTGAACACTGAAGCTTTCTTT. Translation: CASSLQAGGLNTEAFF.

The chain joins TRBV14 to TRBJ2-7; TRBD1 agrees at 11 bases. V shed 3 bases, J shed 3 bases, and the junction held 7 bases outside the gene matches. The CDR3 is 16 residues long. Germline assignment: CDR1 SGHDN and CDR2 FVKESK. CDR3 loop: CASSQRVGTGGYEQYF. For the CDR3, the DNA is TGTGCCAGCAGCCAGAGGGTCGGGACAGGGGGCTACGAGCAGTACTTC. Combining the CDR3 with reference TRBV14 and TRBJ2-7 gives the whole variable domain EAGVTQFPSHSVIEKGQTVTLRCDPISGHDNLYWYRRVMGKEIKFLLHFVKESKQDESGMPNNRFLAERTGGTYSTLKVQPAELEDSGVYFCASSQRVGTGGYEQYFGPGTRLTVT.